Following are 31 T cell receptor beta chains from one sample sequenced in a study of cytomegalovirus exposure and HLA in healthy donors. A multiplex PCR was run with 60 Vbeta primers and 13 Jbeta primers. Assay used: immunoSEQ multiplex PCR; TCRdb lists only in-frame clones, some missing. The data hold approximately 130,000 clones, with 65% to 90% observed a single time. The sequenced sample was PBMCs. These receptors were obtained from a man between 18 and 29 years old in good health and CMV-seronegative.

The genes are TRBV7-9 and TRBJ1-2; 12 positions agree with TRBD1. Germline V CDR1 and CDR2: SEHNR, FQNEAQ (reference sequence). This CDR3 has 17 residues. Trimming removed 1 base from V and 4 bases from J; junction bases left unmatched: 7. The CDR3 loop reads CASSLVRDRGLGYGYTF. In nucleotides, the CDR3 is TGTGCCAGCAGCTTAGTTCGGGACAGGGGGCTGGGCTATGGCTACACCTTC.

In this sample, this clone turned up once. J is TRBJ1-1 and V is TRBV4-3, with TRBD1 matching 9 bases. V was pared by 1 base and J by 6 bases, with 12 bases of the junction left unmatched. Germline CDR1 is LGHNA and CDR2 is YSLEER. The CDR3 runs to 17 residues. The CDR3 DNA reads as TGCGCCAGCAGCCAAGGGACAGGGGCGTTCTGGACCTCTGAAGCTTTCTTT. Translating gives CASSQGTGAFWTSEAFF.

The chain recombines TRBV29-1 with TRBJ2-7, with D maybe TRBD2 (7 bases). Germline V lookup: CDR1 SQVTM, CDR2 ANQGSEA. Trimming cost V 3 bases and J 4 bases, with 22 bases left between them. The CDR3 has 16 amino acids. The CDR3 nucleotides read TGCAGCGTTGAGCTGGGTACCGGGGGGCTTGGATACGAGCAGTACTTC. This sequence encodes CSVELGTGGLGYEQYF.

The J gene is TRBJ2-1, the V gene TRBV6-5, with D possibly being TRBD2 (6 bases). With 0 bases removed from V and 5 bases from J, the gap between germline ends came to 14 bases. The CDR3 length is 16 residues. Per germline, CDR1 MNHEY and CDR2 SVGAGI. CDR3 bases: TGTGCCAGCAGTTACTCGGGACTCGAGTACAACAATGAGCAGTTCTTC. Protein product: CASSYSGLEYNNEQFF.

The J gene is TRBJ2-3, the V gene TRBV4-3, with 8 bases matching TRBD2. J gave up 4 bases and V 2 bases, and 5 bases lay outside the gene matches. The CDR3 runs 15 residues. The V gene's germline CDR1 is LGHNA and CDR2 YSLEER. The CDR3 bases are TGCGCCAGCAGCCAAACACGGGGGGGTGCAGATACGCAGTATTTT. Translation: CASSQTRGGADTQYF.

The CDR3 is CASSPLAEYGYTF. For the CDR3, the DNA is TGTGCCAGCTCACCATTGGCGGAGTATGGCTACACCTTC. J is TRBJ1-2 and V is TRBV18; D gene ambiguous. This CDR3 has 13 amino acids. Germline values: CDR1 KGHSH, CDR2 LQKENI. The V and J ends lost 2 bases and 5 bases respectively, with 9 bases between them.

On this clone: Because it lacks the conserved phenylalanine or tryptophan at the end, this CDR3 is likely a read error. The chain combines TRBV6-1 with TRBJ1-5; possibly TRBD1 for D (5 bases). The germline V gene encodes CDR1 MNHNS and CDR2 SASEGT. Trimming removed 4 bases from V and 4 bases from J, with 17 bases in between. This CDR3 comprises 16 residues. CDR3 sequence (DNA): TGTGCCAGCAGTGCAACGGCCCTCAAGGGGAATCAGCCCCAGCATCTT. Encoded protein: CASSATALKGNQPQHL.

In the case of this clone: Other nucleotide sequences in the sample specify the same CDR3. The rearrangement links TRBV6-4 to TRBJ2-3, with 11 bases identical to TRBD2. Germline V gene sequence: CDR1 MRHNA, CDR2 SNTAGT. Trimming cost V 5 bases and J 4 bases; bases outside gene matches: 5. The length of the CDR3 is 15 residues. The CDR3 DNA reads as TGTGCCAGCAGTCCTCTAGCGGGGGGTCCAGATACGCAGTATTTT. Amino acids: CASSPLAGGPDTQYF.

The chain employs TRBV5-6 and TRBJ1-4; a weak D match, TRBD1 (5 bases). Germline V gene lookup returns CDR1 SGHDT and CDR2 YYEEEE. V was trimmed by 3 bases and J by 5 bases, leaving 14 bases between them. The CDR3 runs 15 residues. The CDR3 DNA is TGTGCCAGCAGCTCGCAGGGAAGAGGAAATGAAAAACTGTTTTTT. Amino acid sequence: CASSSQGRGNEKLFF.

V is TRBV9 and J is TRBJ1-1; 7 nucleotides align to TRBD1. The V and J ends lost 4 bases and 5 bases, in that order; junction bases with no gene match: 8. CDR1 and CDR2 from the germline V gene are SGDLS and YYNGEE. The CDR3 spans 14 residues. CDR3 DNA: TGTGCCAGCAGCACACAGGGGTTGGGGACTGAAGCTTTCTTT. Translating it yields CASSTQGLGTEAFF.

V usage is TRBV6-5 and J usage is TRBJ2-7; 7 bases are a match to TRBD1. V was clipped by 6 bases and J by 4 bases; unmatched bases: 6. Germline assignment: CDR1 MNHEY and CDR2 SVGAGI. This CDR3 is 13 amino acids long. CDR3 coding DNA: TGTGCCAGCAGACCCGGGACAGTATACGAGCAGTACTTC. This sequence encodes CASRPGTVYEQYF.

V is TRBV11-1 and J is TRBJ1-4, with TRBD1 matching 10 bases. The junction had 9 bases not matched to a gene; V was cut back by 5 bases and J by 12 bases. From germline, CDR1 is SGHAT and CDR2 FQDESV (reference sequence). The CDR3 spans 14 residues. Here the CDR3 reads CASSSRTGGRELFF. The CDR3 region has the DNA TGTGCCAGCAGCAGCCGGACAGGGGGAAGAGAACTGTTTTTT.

CDR3 DNA: TGCAGCGCCGCGACTAGCGGGGGGCACTACTTC. Translating it yields CSAATSGGHYF. V usage is TRBV29-1 and J usage is TRBJ2-7; TRBD2 agrees at 13 bases. Germline V CDR1 and CDR2: SQVTM, ANQGSEA. This CDR3 has 11 amino acids. Trimming took 7 bases from V and 13 from J; bases not matched to a gene: 7.

V and J are TRBV7-8 and TRBJ2-1, with 9 nucleotides matching TRBD1. Germline V gene sequence: CDR1 SGHVS, CDR2 FQNEAQ. V was pared by 2 bases and J by 7 bases, with 6 bases of the junction left unmatched. This CDR3 is built from 15 residues. CDR3 sequence: CASSLIPDRGNEQFF. In DNA form, the CDR3 reads TGTGCCAGCAGCTTAATTCCGGACAGGGGAAATGAGCAGTTCTTC.

The chain couples TRBV7-2 to TRBJ2-5; perhaps TRBD1 as D (5 bases). Germline CDR1 SGHTA, CDR2 FQGNSA. V was clipped by 3 bases and J by 5 bases, with 16 bases between them. The CDR3 contains 15 residues. Here the CDR3 reads CASSLGPFLGETQYF. CDR3 coding DNA: TGTGCCAGCAGCTTGGGGCCCTTTCTGGGCGAGACCCAGTACTTC.

This chain connects TRBV28 to TRBJ1-6, with 9 positions matching TRBD1. V was pared by 3 bases and J by 10 bases, with 7 bases of the junction left unmatched. The germline CDR1 and CDR2 sequences are MDHEN and SYDVKM. CDR3 length: 15 amino acids. The CDR3 DNA reads TGTGCCAGCAGTTTGTCGGGACAGGGTACATCACCCCTCCACTTT. The encoded protein is CASSLSGQGTSPLHF.

In its sample, this clone was seen a few times. This chain connects TRBV25-1 to TRBJ1-5, with D tentatively TRBD1 (5 bases). V lost 2 bases, J lost 6 bases, and 11 bases lay in between. Per the germline V gene, CDR1 is MGHDK and CDR2 is SYGVNS. The CDR3 extends over 14 amino acids. The CDR3 reads CASSETGLSQPQHF. The CDR3 nucleotides are TGTGCCAGCAGTGAAACAGGTTTATCTCAGCCCCAGCATTTT.

The V gene is TRBV19, the J gene TRBJ1-2; the D gene is possibly TRBD1 (6 bases). Trimming pared 4 bases from V and 8 bases from J, leaving 11 bases between. The CDR3 loop spans 12 amino acids. CDR1 and CDR2 from the germline V gene are LNHDA and SQIVND (reference sequence). CDR3 sequence reads: CASSTGVLGYTF. The CDR3 DNA reads as TGTGCCAGTAGTACAGGGGTCCTCGGCTACACCTTC.

The gene calls are TRBV7-9 and TRBJ1-1; weak D call: TRBD1 (6 bases). Trimming cost V 2 bases and J 5 bases, with 9 bases left between them. From germline, CDR1 is SEHNR and CDR2 FQNEAQ (reference sequence). The CDR3 covers 13 residues. The CDR3 loop reads CASSLKGETEAFF. CDR3 coding DNA: TGTGCCAGCAGCTTAAAGGGGGAAACTGAAGCTTTCTTT.

This clone was recorded only once. This sequence joins TRBV30 and TRBJ1-6, with D uncertain. This CDR3 spans 13 amino acids. Trimming left V 8 bases short and J 6 bases short, with 14 bases between. Germline CDR1 is GTSNPN and CDR2 is SVGIG (reference sequence). This CDR3 reads CARTPYRNSPLHF. The DNA for the CDR3 is TGTGCCCGGACCCCGTATCGTAATTCACCCCTCCACTTT.

The J gene is TRBJ1-1, the V gene TRBV5-4; 7 bases match TRBD1. V lost 3 bases to trimming and J lost 1 base; unmatched junction nucleotides: 12. CDR1 SGHNT and CDR2 YYREEE come from the germline V gene (reference sequence). The CDR3 has 17 amino acids. The DNA of the CDR3 is TGTGCCAGCAGCTCGCCCAAACCGGGACAGCAGAACACTGAAGCTTTCTTT. This gives the protein CASSSPKPGQQNTEAFF.

The chain links TRBV9 to TRBJ2-5; 9 nucleotides line up with TRBD2. V dropped 0 bases and J dropped 4; count of bases not matched to a gene: 10. The CDR3 is 17 residues long. From germline, CDR1 is SGDLS and CDR2 YYNGEE. The CDR3 reads CASSVDPAGGRRETQYF. The CDR3 coding sequence is TGTGCCAGCAGCGTAGACCCAGCGGGGGGCCGTAGAGAGACCCAGTACTTC.

This chain joins TRBV7-8 and TRBJ1-1, with D hard to call. Trimming took 4 bases from V and 0 from J, leaving 18 bases between them. CDR1 and CDR2 (germline): SGHVS, FQNEAQ. The CDR3 has 17 amino acids. Here the CDR3 DNA reads TGTGCCAGCAGCTCCAGGACTTTAAGGACCATGAACACTGAAGCTTTCTTT. As protein: CASSSRTLRTMNTEAFF.

J is TRBJ1-5 and V is TRBV6-5; no firm D call. The CDR3 covers 14 residues. Trimming removed 1 base at V and 7 bases at J, with 11 bases between. Germline-derived CDR1 and CDR2 are MNHEY and SVGAGI. The CDR3 nucleotides are TGTGCCAGCAGTTACTACCAGTACCTCCAGCCCCAGCATTTT. Residues: CASSYYQYLQPQHF.

CDR3 residues: CASSLAGDVTYEQYF. The DNA for the CDR3 is TGCGCCAGCAGCTTGGCAGGGGATGTAACCTACGAGCAGTACTTC. The rearrangement joins TRBV5-1 to TRBJ2-7; D might be TRBD1 (6 bases). V was shortened by 0 bases and J by 2 bases, with 12 bases between the two germline ends. The CDR3 runs 15 residues. Germline V gene lookup returns CDR1 SGHRS and CDR2 YFSETQ.

The CDR3 protein is CASRRQAERYGYTF. CDR3 nucleotide sequence: TGTGCCAGTAGAAGACAGGCCGAGCGATATGGCTACACCTTC. The chain recombines TRBV19 with TRBJ1-2; possibly TRBD1 for D (6 bases). Germline values: CDR1 LNHDA, CDR2 SQIVND (reference sequence). The V and J ends lost 6 bases and 5 bases respectively, with 16 bases between them. The CDR3 spans 14 residues.

The chain combines TRBV14 with TRBJ2-7; D is ambiguous. CDR3 length: 14 residues. The germline V gene has CDR1 SGHDN and CDR2 FVKESK. Trimming cost V 4 bases and J 4 bases, with 14 bases left between them. CDR3 sequence (DNA): TGTGCCAGCAGCCGTTTAGGTCGACAATACGAGCAGTACTTC. Translating it yields CASSRLGRQYEQYF. The variable domain in full, completed from reference TRBV14 and TRBJ2-7, reads EAGVTQFPSHSVIEKGQTVTLRCDPISGHDNLYWYRRVMGKEIKFLLHFVKESKQDESGMPNNRFLAERTGGTYSTLKVQPAELEDSGVYFCASSRLGRQYEQYFGPGTRLTVT.

The chain employs TRBV4-3 and TRBJ1-2; D perhaps matches TRBD1 (5 bases). Between the trimmed V and J ends, which lost 1 base and 6 bases, there was a span of 12 bases. Germline lookup yields CDR1 LGHNA and CDR2 YSLEER. This CDR3 has 14 residues. The CDR3 protein is CASSQVLGLNGYTF. As DNA, the CDR3 is TGCGCCAGCAGCCAAGTTTTGGGGCTGAATGGCTACACCTTC.

The chain combines TRBV7-3 with TRBJ2-2, with a possible D match to TRBD1 (5 bases). Germline assignment: CDR1 SGHTA and CDR2 FQGTGA. CDR3 length: 13 amino acids. Trimming left V 2 bases short and J 6 bases short, with 7 bases between. CDR3 sequence reads: CASSLSGSGELFF. The CDR3 DNA follows: TGTGCCAGCAGCTTATCAGGGTCCGGGGAGCTGTTTTTT.

V usage is TRBV9 and J usage is TRBJ2-7; D uncertain. This CDR3 is 16 amino acids long. The V end lost 4 bases, the J end lost 0 bases, and 17 bases lay between the germline ends. CDR1 SGDLS and CDR2 YYNGEE come from the germline V gene. In DNA form, the CDR3 reads TGTGCCAGCAGCCCCTCTCCGCGGAAAAACTCCTACGAGCAGTACTTC. This encodes CASSPSPRKNSYEQYF.

The chain recombines TRBV19 with TRBJ2-1, with TRBD2 identical over 8 bases. CDR1 is LNHDA and CDR2 is SQIVND in the germline V gene (reference sequence). The V gene end was trimmed by 2 bases and the J gene end by 6 bases; junction bases not matched to a gene: 6. The CDR3 has 15 amino acids. CDR3 coding DNA: TGTGCCAGTAGTATAAGTTCCCGGGGGGGCAATGAGCAGTTCTTC. It codes for CASSISSRGGNEQFF. The complete variable domain, with remaining parts taken from reference TRBV19 and TRBJ2-1, reads DGGITQSPKYLFRKEGQNVTLSCEQNLNHDAMYWYRQDPGQGLRLIYYSQIVNDFQKGDIAEGYSVSREKKESFPLTVTSAQKNPTAFYLCASSISSRGGNEQFFGPGTRLTVL.